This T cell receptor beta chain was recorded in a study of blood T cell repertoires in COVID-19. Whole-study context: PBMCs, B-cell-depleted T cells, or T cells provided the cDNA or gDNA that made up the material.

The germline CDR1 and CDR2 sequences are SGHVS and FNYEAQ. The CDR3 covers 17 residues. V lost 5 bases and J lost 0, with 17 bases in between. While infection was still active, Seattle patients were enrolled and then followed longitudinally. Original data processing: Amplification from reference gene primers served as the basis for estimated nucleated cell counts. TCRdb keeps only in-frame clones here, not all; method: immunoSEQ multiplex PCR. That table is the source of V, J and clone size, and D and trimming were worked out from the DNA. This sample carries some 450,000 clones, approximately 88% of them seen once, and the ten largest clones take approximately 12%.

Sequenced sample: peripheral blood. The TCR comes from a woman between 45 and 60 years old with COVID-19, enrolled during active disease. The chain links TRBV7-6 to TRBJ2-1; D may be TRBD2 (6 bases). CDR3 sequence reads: CASSGGSSPRSYNEQFF. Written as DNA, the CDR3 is TGTGCCAGCAGCGGAGGGAGCTCCCCTCGCTCCTACAATGAGCAGTTCTTC.